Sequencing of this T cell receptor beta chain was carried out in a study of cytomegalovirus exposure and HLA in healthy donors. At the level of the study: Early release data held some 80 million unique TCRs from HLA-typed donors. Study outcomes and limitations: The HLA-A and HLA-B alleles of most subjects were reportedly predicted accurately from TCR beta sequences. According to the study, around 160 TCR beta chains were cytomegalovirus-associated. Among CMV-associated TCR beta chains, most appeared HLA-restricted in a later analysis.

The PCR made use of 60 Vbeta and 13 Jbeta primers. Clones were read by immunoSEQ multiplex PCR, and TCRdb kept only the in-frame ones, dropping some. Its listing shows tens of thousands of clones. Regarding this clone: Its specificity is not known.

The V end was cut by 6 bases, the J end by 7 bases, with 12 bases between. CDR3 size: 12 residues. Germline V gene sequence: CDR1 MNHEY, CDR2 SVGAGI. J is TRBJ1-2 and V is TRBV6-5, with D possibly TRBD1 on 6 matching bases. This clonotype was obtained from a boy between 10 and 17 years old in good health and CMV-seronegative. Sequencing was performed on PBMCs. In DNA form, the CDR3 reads TGTGCCAGCAGGCTAAAGACAGGTGGCTACACCTTC. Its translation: CASRLKTGGYTF.